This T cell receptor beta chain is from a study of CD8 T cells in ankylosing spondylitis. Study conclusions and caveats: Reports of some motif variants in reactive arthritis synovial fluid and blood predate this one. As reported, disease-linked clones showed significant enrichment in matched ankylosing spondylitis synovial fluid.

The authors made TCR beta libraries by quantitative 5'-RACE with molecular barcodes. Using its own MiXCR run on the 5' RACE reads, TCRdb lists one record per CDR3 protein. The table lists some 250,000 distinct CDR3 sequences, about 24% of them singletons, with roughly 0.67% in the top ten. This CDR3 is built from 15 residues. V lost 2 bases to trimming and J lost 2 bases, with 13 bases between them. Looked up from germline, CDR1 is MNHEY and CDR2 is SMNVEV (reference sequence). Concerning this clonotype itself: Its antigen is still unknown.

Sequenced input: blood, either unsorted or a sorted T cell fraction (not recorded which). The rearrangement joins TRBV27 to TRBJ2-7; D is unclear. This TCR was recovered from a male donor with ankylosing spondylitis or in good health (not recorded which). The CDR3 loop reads CASSLDGRAPYEQYF. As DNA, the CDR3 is TGTGCCAGCAGTTTAGATGGCAGAGCACCCTACGAGCAGTACTTC.